The rows below give T cell receptor beta chains drawn from one sample of a study of cytomegalovirus exposure and HLA in healthy donors. Libraries were prepared by immunoSEQ multiplex PCR; TCRdb keeps only in-frame clonotypes and omits some of them. Found here are 55,000 to 80,000 clones, 90% to 95% of them singletons; the top ten hold 3.3%. The sequencing input was PBMCs. The receptors here all came from a man younger than 35 in good health and CMV-seronegative. CDR3s include the opening cysteine and the closing phenylalanine or tryptophan. The D gene is left open where the match is weak. Clone size is given for some rows only: seen once, a few or many times, or a class if the clone is expanded.

>.|TRBJ2-7|12|TRBV2|.
CASLTGLDEQYF
TGTGCCAGCCTCACAGGCCTCGACGAGCAGTACTTC
>.|TRBJ2-3|17|TRBV5-1|TRBD1
CASSLTIRTGVTDTQYF
TGCGCCAGCAGCTTGACGATTAGGACAGGAGTCACAGATACGCAGTATTTT
>.|TRBJ1-2|14|TRBV27|TRBD1
CASSLRDRNYGYTF
TGTGCCAGCAGTTTAAGGGACAGAAACTATGGCTACACCTTC
>.|TRBJ2-3|15|TRBV28|.
CAVSTGRGRTDTQYF
TGTGCTGTATCCACGGGCAGGGGACGCACAGATACGCAGTATTTT
>.|TRBJ1-1|15|TRBV6-1|TRBD1
CASRPDRGRDTEAFF
TGTGCCAGCAGGCCTGACAGGGGGCGCGACACTGAAGCTTTCTTT
>.|TRBJ1-1|14|TRBV28|TRBD1
CASSKKWDREGAFF
TGTGCCAGCAGCAAAAAGTGGGACAGAGAAGGAGCTTTCTTT
>.|TRBJ2-1|15|TRBV4-2|.
CASSQETTPYNEQFF
TGTGCCAGCAGCCAAGAGACTACCCCCTACAATGAGCAGTTCTTC
>once|TRBJ1-5|16|TRBV18|.
CASSDPRTGGNQPQHF
TGTGCCAGCTCCGACCCCCGGACCGGGGGCAATCAGCCCCAGCATTTT
>.|TRBJ2-7|11|TRBV7-9|TRBD1
CASSQGDEQYF
TGTGCCAGCAGCCAGGGGGACGAGCAGTACTTC
>.|TRBJ1-2|18|TRBV14|TRBD1
CASSRSSLFAQGASGYTF
TGTGCCAGCAGCCGGTCCTCTCTGTTTGCGCAGGGGGCCTCTGGCTACACCTTC
>.|TRBJ2-3|15|TRBV2|TRBD2
CASSPGLASSDTQYF
TGTGCCAGCAGTCCGGGACTAGCTAGTTCAGATACGCAGTATTTT
>.|TRBJ2-2|18|TRBV28|TRBD2
CASSYPLRGGPNTGELFF
TGTGCCAGCAGTTATCCTCTCCGGGGGGGCCCTAACACCGGGGAGCTGTTTTTT
>.|TRBJ1-2|15|TRBV5-1|.
CASSFRSGTDYGYTF
TGCGCCAGCAGCTTCAGGTCCGGCACAGACTATGGCTACACCTTC
>once|TRBJ1-5|13|TRBV27|.
CASSLSENQPQHF
TGTGCCAGCAGTTTATCGGAGAATCAGCCCCAGCATTTT
>.|TRBJ2-1|15|TRBV5-1|.
CASTPSGSQLSEQFF
TGCGCCAGCACCCCCTCAGGGTCCCAGCTATCTGAGCAGTTCTTC
>once|TRBJ2-7|13|TRBV4-3|.
CASSQVGHPEQYF
TGCGCCAGCAGCCAAGTCGGTCACCCAGAGCAGTACTTC
>.|TRBJ1-1|18|TRBV19|.
CASSILRGSSPRASEAFF
TGTGCCAGTAGTATTTTGCGGGGCTCCAGCCCACGGGCGTCTGAAGCTTTCTTT
>.|TRBJ1-2|13|TRBV29-1|.
CSVGGGGVEGYTF
TGCAGCGTTGGCGGTGGGGGGGTGGAAGGCTACACCTTC
>.|TRBJ2-7|16|TRBV28|.
CASSPLGRGWPYEQYF
TGTGCCAGCAGTCCTCTCGGCCGAGGTTGGCCCTACGAGCAGTACTTC
>.|TRBJ1-3|15|TRBV30|.
CAWSLQGVHGNTIYF
TGTGCCTGGAGTCTACAGGGAGTTCATGGAAACACCATATATTTT
>.|TRBJ1-1|14|TRBV10-2|TRBD1
CASRATGGNTEAFF
TGCGCCAGCAGGGCGACAGGGGGGAACACTGAAGCTTTCTTT
>.|TRBJ1-3|15|TRBV5-4|.
CASSSTGISGNTIYF
TGTGCCAGCAGCTCCACAGGGATCTCTGGAAACACCATATATTTT
>.|TRBJ2-2|15|TRBV5-1|.
CASSQRDINTGELFF
TGCGCCAGCAGCCAGCGGGACATAAACACCGGGGAGCTGTTTTTT
>.|TRBJ1-3|15|TRBV30|.
CAWSVGLSSGNTIYF
TGTGCCTGGAGTGTGGGACTGAGCTCTGGAAACACCATATATTTT
>.|TRBJ2-1|15|TRBV7-6|.
CASSLGGPMRDEQFF
TGTGCCAGCAGCTTAGGAGGACCTATGCGGGATGAGCAGTTCTTC
>.|TRBJ2-3|13|TRBV29-1|.
CRFGGGHTDTQYF
TGCAGGTTTGGGGGGGGACACACAGATACGCAGTATTTT
>.|TRBJ1-1|15|TRBV4-2|TRBD1
CASSRGQGLNTEAFF
TGTGCCAGCAGCCGGGGACAGGGTTTGAACACTGAAGCTTTCTTT
>.|TRBJ1-4|15|TRBV28|.
CASSPPRRLNEKLFF
TGTGCCAGCAGTCCCCCGAGGCGGCTTAATGAAAAACTGTTTTTT
>.|TRBJ2-6|16|TRBV9|.
CASSAPRFSGANVLTF
TGTGCCAGCAGCGCCCCTCGGTTCTCTGGGGCCAACGTCCTGACTTTC
>.|TRBJ1-1|13|TRBV28|TRBD1
CASSQGTGDEAFF
TGTGCCAGCAGCCAAGGAACAGGGGATGAAGCTTTCTTT
>.|TRBJ1-1|15|TRBV6-5|.
CASSYLGRMNTEAFF
TGTGCCAGCAGTTACTTGGGCCGCATGAACACTGAAGCTTTCTTT
>.|TRBJ2-6|15|TRBV5-1|.
CASSLDGSGANVLTF
TGCGCCAGCAGCTTGGACGGCTCTGGGGCCAACGTCCTGACTTTC
>.|TRBJ1-2|11|TRBV9|.
CASSVARGYTF
TGTGCCAGCAGCGTAGCCCGGGGCTACACCTTC